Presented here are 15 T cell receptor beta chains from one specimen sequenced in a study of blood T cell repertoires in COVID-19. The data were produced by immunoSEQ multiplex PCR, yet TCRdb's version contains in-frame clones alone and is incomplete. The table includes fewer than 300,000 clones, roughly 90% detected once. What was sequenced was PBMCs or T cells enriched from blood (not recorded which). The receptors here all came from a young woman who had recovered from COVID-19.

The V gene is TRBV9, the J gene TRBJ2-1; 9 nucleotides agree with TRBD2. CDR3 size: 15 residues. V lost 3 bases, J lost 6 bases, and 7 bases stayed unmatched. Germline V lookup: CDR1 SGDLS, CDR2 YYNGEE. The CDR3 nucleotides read TGTGCCAGCAGCGGTAGCGGGAGAATAGGCAATGAGCAGTTCTTC. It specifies CASSGSGRIGNEQFF.

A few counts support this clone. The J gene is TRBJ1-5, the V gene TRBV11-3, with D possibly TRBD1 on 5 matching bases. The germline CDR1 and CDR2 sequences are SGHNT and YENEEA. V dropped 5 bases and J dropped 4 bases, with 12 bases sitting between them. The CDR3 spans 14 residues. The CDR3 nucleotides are TGTGCCAGCAGCCCGGGGGGTTTAAATCAGCCCCAGCATTTT. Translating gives CASSPGGLNQPQHF.

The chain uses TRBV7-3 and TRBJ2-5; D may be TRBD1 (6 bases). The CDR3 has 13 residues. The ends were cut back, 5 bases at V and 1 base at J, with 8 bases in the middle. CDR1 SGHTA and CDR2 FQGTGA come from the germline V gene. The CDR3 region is CASSRTVQETQYF. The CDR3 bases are TGTGCCAGCAGCCGGACAGTCCAAGAGACCCAGTACTTC.

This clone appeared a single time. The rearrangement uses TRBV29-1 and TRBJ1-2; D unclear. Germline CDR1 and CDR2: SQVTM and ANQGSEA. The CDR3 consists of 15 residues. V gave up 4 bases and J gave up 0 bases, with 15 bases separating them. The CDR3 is CSVAQLGTANYGYTF. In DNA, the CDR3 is TGCAGCGTTGCACAGCTGGGCACCGCTAACTATGGCTACACCTTC.

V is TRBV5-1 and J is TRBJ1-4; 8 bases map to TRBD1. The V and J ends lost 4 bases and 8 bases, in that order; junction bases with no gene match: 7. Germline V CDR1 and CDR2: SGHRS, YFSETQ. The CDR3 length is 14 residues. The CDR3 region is CASSQGQVGEKLFF. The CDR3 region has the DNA TGCGCCAGCAGCCAGGGACAGGTGGGGGAAAAACTGTTTTTT.

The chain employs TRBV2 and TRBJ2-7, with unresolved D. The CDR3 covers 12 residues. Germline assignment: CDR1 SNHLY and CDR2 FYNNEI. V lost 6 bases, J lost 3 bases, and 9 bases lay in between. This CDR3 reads CASRLGDYEQYF. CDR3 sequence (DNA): TGTGCCAGCAGGTTGGGCGACTACGAGCAGTACTTC.

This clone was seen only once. CDR3 DNA: TGTGCCACCAGCTTACAGGGTTTACAGCCCCAGCATTTT. Its protein product is CATSLQGLQPQHF. The V gene is TRBV24-1, the J gene TRBJ1-5; D possibly corresponds to TRBD1 (6 bases). Trimming took 7 bases from V and 7 from J, leaving 13 bases between them. The V gene's germline CDR1 is KGHDR and CDR2 SFDVKD. This CDR3 spans 13 amino acids.

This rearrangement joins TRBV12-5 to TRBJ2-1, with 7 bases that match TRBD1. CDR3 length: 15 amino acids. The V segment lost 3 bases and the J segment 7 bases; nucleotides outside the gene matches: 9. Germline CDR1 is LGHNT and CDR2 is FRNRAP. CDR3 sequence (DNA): TGTGCTAGTGGTTTATGGCCACAGGGGTTGAATGAGCAGTTCTTC. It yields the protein CASGLWPQGLNEQFF.

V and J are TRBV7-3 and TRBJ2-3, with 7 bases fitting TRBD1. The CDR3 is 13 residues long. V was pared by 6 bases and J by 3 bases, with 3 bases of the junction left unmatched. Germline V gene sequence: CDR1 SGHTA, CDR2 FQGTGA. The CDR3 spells CASRRQGTDTQYF. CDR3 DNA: TGTGCCAGCAGGCGACAGGGAACAGATACGCAGTATTTT.

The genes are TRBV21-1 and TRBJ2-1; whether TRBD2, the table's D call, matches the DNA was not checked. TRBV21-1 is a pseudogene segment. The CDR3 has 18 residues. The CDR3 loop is CASSKVLPPICSYNEQFF. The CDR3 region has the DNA TGTGCCAGCAGCAAAGTTTTACCCCCTATATGCTCCTACAATGAGCAGTTCTTC.

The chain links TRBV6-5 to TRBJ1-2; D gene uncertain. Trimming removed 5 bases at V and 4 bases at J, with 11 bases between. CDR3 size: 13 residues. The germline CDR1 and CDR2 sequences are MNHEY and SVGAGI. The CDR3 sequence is CASSREEGYGYTF. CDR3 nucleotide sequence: TGTGCCAGCAGTCGAGAAGAGGGCTATGGCTACACCTTC.

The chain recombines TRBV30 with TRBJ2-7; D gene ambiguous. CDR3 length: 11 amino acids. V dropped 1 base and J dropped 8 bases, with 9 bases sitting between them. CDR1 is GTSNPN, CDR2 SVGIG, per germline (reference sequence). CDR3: CAWSGEDKQYF. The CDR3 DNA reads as TGTGCCTGGAGTGGAGAGGATAAGCAGTACTTC.

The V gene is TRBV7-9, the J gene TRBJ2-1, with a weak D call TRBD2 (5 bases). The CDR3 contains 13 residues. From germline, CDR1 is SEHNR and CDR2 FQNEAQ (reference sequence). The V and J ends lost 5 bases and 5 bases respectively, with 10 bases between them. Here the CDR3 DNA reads TGTGCCAGCAGCCCGGAGGTGGACAATGAGCAGTTCTTC. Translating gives CASSPEVDNEQFF.

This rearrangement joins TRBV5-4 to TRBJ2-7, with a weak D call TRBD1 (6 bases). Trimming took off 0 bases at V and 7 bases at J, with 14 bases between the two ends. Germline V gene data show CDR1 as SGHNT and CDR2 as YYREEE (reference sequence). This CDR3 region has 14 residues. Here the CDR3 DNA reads TGTGCCAGCAGCTTGGATCTACAGGGACGGGAGCAGTACTTC. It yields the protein CASSLDLQGREQYF.

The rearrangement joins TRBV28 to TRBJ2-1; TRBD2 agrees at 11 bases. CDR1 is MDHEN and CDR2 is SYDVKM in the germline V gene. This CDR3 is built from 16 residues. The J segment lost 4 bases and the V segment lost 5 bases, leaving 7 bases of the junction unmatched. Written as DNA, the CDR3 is TGTGCCAGCAGTCCATATCTAGCGGGAGGTTACAATGAGCAGTTCTTC. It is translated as CASSPYLAGGYNEQFF.